Listed below are T cell receptor beta chains from one sample, sequenced in a study of T cell responses to AZD1222 COVID-19 vaccine. Clones were read by immunoSEQ multiplex PCR, and TCRdb kept only the in-frame ones, dropping some. The table records just under 150,000 clones, approximately 89% of them present only once. This specimen was peripheral blood, taken 28 days after the second AZD1222 dose. The origin of the receptors is an adult who received the AZD1222 COVID-19 vaccine. The CDR3 runs from the conserved cysteine through the conserved F or W. D genes are given only for firm matches. Expanded clones are given a class, and other clones once, few, many or no size at all.

v_call	clone_size	d_call	j_call	cdr3_aa	cdr3_nt
TRBV13	-	TRBD1	TRBJ1-2	CASSLGRTGANGYTF	TGTGCCAGCAGCTTAGGTCGGACAGGGGCGAATGGCTACACCTTC
TRBV5-1	-	-	TRBJ2-1	CASSLGRVLGDEQFF	TGCGCCAGCAGCCTGGGACGGGTCCTCGGGGATGAGCAGTTCTTC
TRBV28	once	-	TRBJ1-5	CASSLLGQPQHF	TGTGCCAGCAGTTTATTGGGTCAGCCCCAGCATTTT
TRBV5-6	-	TRBD2	TRBJ2-1	CASSFGGYNEQFF	TGTGCCAGCAGCTTCGGGGGGTACAATGAGCAGTTCTTC
TRBV5-1	-	TRBD1	TRBJ2-5	CASSRTGSQETQYF	TGCGCCAGCAGCCGGACAGGCTCCCAAGAGACCCAGTACTTC
TRBV9	once	TRBD2	TRBJ2-5	CASSGPGLAGGEETQYF	TGTGCCAGCAGCGGCCCCGGACTAGCGGGAGGAGAGGAGACCCAGTACTTC
TRBV18	-	TRBD1	TRBJ1-1	CASSPTQGVTEAFF	TGTGCCAGCTCACCTACACAGGGGGTGACTGAAGCTTTCTTT
TRBV18	-	-	TRBJ1-1	CASSPSSAGNTEAFF	TGTGCCAGCTCACCTTCATCGGCGGGGAACACTGAAGCTTTCTTT
TRBV4-2	-	-	TRBJ2-1	CASQSGGTYNEQFF	TGTGCCAGCCAGTCGGGCGGGACCTACAATGAGCAGTTCTTC
TRBV6-5	-	-	TRBJ1-2	CASSYRNYGYTF	TGTGCCAGCAGTTACAGAAACTATGGCTACACCTTC
TRBV11-2	-	-	TRBJ2-7	CASSSAGGQSYEQYF	TGTGCCAGCAGCTCCGCCGGTGGGCAGTCCTACGAGCAGTACTTC
TRBV19	-	-	TRBJ2-7	CASTPGTPGSYEQYF	TGTGCCAGTACCCCCGGGACACCGGGTTCCTACGAGCAGTACTTC
TRBV7-9	-	TRBD1	TRBJ2-3	CASSPRQGPDTQYF	TGTGCCAGCAGCCCCCGACAGGGACCAGATACGCAGTATTTT
TRBV29-1	-	TRBD2	TRBJ2-1	CSVEGLAGPYNEQFF	TGCAGCGTTGAAGGACTAGCGGGACCCTACAATGAGCAGTTCTTC